This T cell receptor (beta chain) is from a study of shared clonotypes between healthy human individuals (dated by TCRdb to 2019 to 2021). Concerning the study at large: The cohort comprised a couple of women and a few men aged 18 to 49 years. For each donor, three plates each were used for CD4 naive and CD4 memory, two plates were used for CD8 naive, and one plate was used for CD8 memory. To estimate repertoire size and how much clonotypes are shared between individuals, the study performed deep sequencing of blood TCR repertoires from roughly five healthy adults. Leukapheresis yielded between about 0.9 and 10 billion PBMCs per donor. Libraries were prepared and TCR repertoires were sequenced by different laboratories using diverse techniques, in order to increase sequencing depth and limit assay-specific biases.

TCR CDR3 regions were amplified from genomic DNA by multiplex PCR using the deep immunoSEQ assay. Extracted genomic DNA from each cell subset was spread evenly across all wells of several immunoSEQ 96-well plates, with each plate serving as a replicate. For sorted subsets, each replicate PCR was loaded with approximately 190 ng genomic DNA, equivalent to 30,000 or so T cell genomes. Purified libraries were quantified with a Qubit 3.0 fluorometer, sized on a Bioanalyzer 2100, and re-quantified with the KAPA Library Quantification kit. Every immunoSEQ 96-well plate was sequenced on a dedicated single-read 150-cycle Illumina NextSeq 550 flow cell. The authors processed their data as follows. Because the immunoSEQ output held only junctional sequences and lacked quality scores, the filtering could not match the filtering applied to full-length reads. To assign V/J genes and CDR3, sequences were annotated using PyIR, a Python wrapper for IgBLAST v1.9, with IMGT germline references. Reads with weak V/J assignments (E-value above 1e-6), missing CDR3, stop codons, out-of-frame junctions, or ambiguous translated residues were removed. A V3J clonotype was defined by an identical inferred V gene, J gene, and CDR3 amino acid sequence. Percentage overlap between repertoires was calculated by dividing the number of shared unique clonotypes by the size of the smaller repertoire. RTK rarefaction, the Chao1 estimator, and Recon v2.1 estimates of unobserved clonotypes were used to assess repertoire richness. Generation probabilities for all TCRbeta clonotypes obtained by the gDNA method from several donors were computed using OLGA. The table was pulled from immuneACCESS by TCRdb, which kept in-frame rearrangements only. Such tables lose some clones; where checked, under half of the loss comes from unresolved V genes, and the rest has no known cause. That table is the source of V, J and clone size, and D and trimming were worked out from the DNA. This sample lists about 710,000 clones; about two thirds were detected once. Around 1.7% of the sample is taken by the ten largest.

Overall study results and their limits: Around 5.4% of naive CD4, roughly 3.5% of naive CD8, about 2.1% of memory CD4, and approximately 0.39% of memory CD8 clonotypes were shared across a few donors. Based on pairwise subsampling, the degree of clonotype sharing among donors was expected to be affected by sequencing depth. Sampling was limited to blood, and TCR repertoires in tissue likely differ from TCR repertoires in blood. Even with the large sequencing depth, rarefaction of the sorted-subset datasets indicated that sequencing was incomplete. Because the study included only a small number of donors, the genetic and exposure-history diversity represented was limited. Compared with non-shared clonotypes, the clonotypes found in all four sorted-subset donors had higher generation probabilities. Larger estimated clonotype richness was generally found for naive subsets than for memory subsets.

This clone has ten or more counts. Its antigen specificity is not known. Base qualities are not at hand, and no much larger clone is one base apart. The donors were healthy, HIV-negative adults who had no recently reported acute infections or vaccinations. Every donor was a Caucasian adult living in Nashville, Tennessee, USA. CD4+ T cells were enriched by magnetic negative selection; naive cells were then positively selected on CD45RA, and the negative fraction formed the memory subset. After blood collection by leukapheresis, PBMCs were isolated using Ficoll-Histopaque density gradient centrifugation and then cryopreserved in the vapor phase of liquid nitrogen. Analytical flow cytometry was used to check the purity and quantity of each magnetically sorted T cell population. Genomic DNA was isolated from every sorted fraction and measured by UV absorbance on a Nanodrop 2000c. Including cysteine and phenylalanine, the CDR3 has 15 amino acids. The DNA shown is the 45-base CDR3, in frame from base 1. The germline V gene sets CDR1 to SGHTS and CDR2 to YDEGEE. Ends trimmed: V by 4 bases, J by 9 bases; bases unmatched to a gene: 8.

This sequence uses TRBV5-8 and TRBJ2-1, with 12 bases in between that match TRBD2. The receptor's source is a woman aged 25-40 years in good health. What was sequenced was memory CD4+ T cells sorted from blood. Interpreted using the paper, the cell subset or site label stands for: CD45RA-negative fraction. Here the CDR3 is given as CASSKRLAGVSEQFF. The DNA sequence is given as TGTGCCAGCAGCAAGAGACTAGCGGGAGTATCTGAGCAGTTCTTC.